This TCR beta chain appears in the sequencing data of a study of cytomegalovirus exposure and HLA in healthy donors. General study findings and limits: Reports showed the classifier diagnosing cytomegalovirus status with high specificity and sensitivity.

PCR primers comprised 60 Vbeta and 13 Jbeta primers. Sequencing was performed with immunoSEQ multiplex PCR; in TCRdb, only in-frame clones are kept and a portion is missing. In the table there are fewer than 100,000 clones, around 80% of which are singletons. The germline CDR1 and CDR2 sequences are SGHTA and FQGNSA. This CDR3 has 15 amino acids. The V and J ends lost 3 bases and 4 bases, in that order; junction bases with no gene match: 6. A word on this clone: The antigen is unknown.

Sequencing was carried out using PBMCs. The rearrangement links TRBV7-2 to TRBJ2-7; TRBD2 matches 10 bases. This clonotype was sampled from a male donor in good health and CMV-seropositive. The CDR3 DNA is TGTGCCAGCAGCTTTACCGGGACTAGCGTGTACGAGCAGTACTTC. This gives the protein CASSFTGTSVYEQYF. The variable domain in full, with the rest retrieved from reference TRBV7-2 and TRBJ2-7, is GAGVSQSPSNKVTEKGKDVELRCDPISGHTALYWYRQSLGQGLEFLIYFQGNSAPDKSGLPSDRFSAERTGGSVSTLTIQRTQQEDSAVYLCASSFTGTSVYEQYFGPGTRLTVT.